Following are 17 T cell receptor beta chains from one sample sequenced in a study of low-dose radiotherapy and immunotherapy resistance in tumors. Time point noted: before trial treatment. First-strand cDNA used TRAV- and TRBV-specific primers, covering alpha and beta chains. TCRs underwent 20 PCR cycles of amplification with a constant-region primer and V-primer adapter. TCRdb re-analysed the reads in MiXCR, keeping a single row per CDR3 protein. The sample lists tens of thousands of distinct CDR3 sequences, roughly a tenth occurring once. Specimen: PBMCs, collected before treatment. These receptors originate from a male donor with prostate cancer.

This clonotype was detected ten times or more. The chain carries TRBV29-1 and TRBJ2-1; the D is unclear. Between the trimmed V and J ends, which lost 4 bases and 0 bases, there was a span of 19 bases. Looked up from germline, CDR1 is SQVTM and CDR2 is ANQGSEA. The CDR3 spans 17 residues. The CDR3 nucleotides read TGCAGCGTTGTTATAACAAAAGGTAGGAGCTCCTACAATGAGCAGTTCTTC. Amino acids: CSVVITKGRSSYNEQFF.

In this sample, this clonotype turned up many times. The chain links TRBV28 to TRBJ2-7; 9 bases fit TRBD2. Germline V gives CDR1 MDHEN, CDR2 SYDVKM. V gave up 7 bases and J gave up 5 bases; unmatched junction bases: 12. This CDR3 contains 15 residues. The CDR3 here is CASKKGLASWNEQYF. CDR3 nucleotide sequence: TGTGCCAGCAAGAAAGGACTAGCGAGTTGGAACGAGCAGTACTTC.

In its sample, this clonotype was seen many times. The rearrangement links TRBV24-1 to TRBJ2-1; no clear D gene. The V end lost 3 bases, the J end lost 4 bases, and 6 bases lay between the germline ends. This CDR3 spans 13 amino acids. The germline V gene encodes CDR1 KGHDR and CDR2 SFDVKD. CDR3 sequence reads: CATSDPYYNEQFF. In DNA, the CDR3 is TGTGCCACCAGTGATCCCTATTACAATGAGCAGTTCTTC.

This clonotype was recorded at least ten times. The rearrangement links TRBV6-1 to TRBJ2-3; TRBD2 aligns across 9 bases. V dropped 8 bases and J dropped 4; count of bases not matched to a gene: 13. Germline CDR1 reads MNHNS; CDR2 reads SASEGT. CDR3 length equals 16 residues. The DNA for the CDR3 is TGTGCCAGCCGCAAACTAGCGGGCGAACCCTCAGATACGCAGTATTTT. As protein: CASRKLAGEPSDTQYF.

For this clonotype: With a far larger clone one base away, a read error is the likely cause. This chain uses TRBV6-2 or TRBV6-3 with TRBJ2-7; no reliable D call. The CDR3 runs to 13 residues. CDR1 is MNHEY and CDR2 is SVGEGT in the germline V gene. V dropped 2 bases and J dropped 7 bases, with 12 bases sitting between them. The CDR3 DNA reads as TGTGCCAGCAGTTACGCAGCGTACAATGAGCAGTACTTC. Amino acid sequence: CASSYAAYNEQYF.

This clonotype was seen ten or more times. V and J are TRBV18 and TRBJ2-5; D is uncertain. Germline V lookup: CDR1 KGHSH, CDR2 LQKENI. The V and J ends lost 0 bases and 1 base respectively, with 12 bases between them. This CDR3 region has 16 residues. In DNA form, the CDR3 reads TGTGCCAGCTCACCACCGGGAAGGGCCTCCCAAGAGACCCAGTACTTC. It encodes CASSPPGRASQETQYF.

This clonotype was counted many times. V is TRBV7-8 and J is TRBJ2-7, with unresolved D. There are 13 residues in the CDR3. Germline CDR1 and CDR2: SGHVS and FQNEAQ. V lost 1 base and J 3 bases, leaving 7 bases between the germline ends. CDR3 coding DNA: TGTGCCAGCAGCTTAGACCAGAGCTACGAGCAGTACTTC. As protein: CASSLDQSYEQYF.

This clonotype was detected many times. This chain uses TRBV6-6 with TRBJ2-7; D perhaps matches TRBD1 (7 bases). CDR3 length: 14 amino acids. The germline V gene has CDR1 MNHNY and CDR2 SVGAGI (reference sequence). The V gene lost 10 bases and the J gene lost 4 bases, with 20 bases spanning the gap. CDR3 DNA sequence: TGTGCCATCAGAGGGGCAGGGGGGACATACGAGCAGTACTTC. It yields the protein CAIRGAGGTYEQYF.

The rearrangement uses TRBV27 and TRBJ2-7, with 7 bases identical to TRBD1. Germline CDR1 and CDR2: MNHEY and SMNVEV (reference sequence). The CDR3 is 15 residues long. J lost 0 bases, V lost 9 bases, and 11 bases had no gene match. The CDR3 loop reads CARLEGGQNSYEQYF. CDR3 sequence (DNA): TGTGCCAGACTGGAAGGGGGACAGAACTCCTACGAGCAGTACTTC.

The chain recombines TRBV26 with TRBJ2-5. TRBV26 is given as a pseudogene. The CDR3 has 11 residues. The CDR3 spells CASSRMETQYF. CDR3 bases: TGTGCCAGCAGCCGCATGGAGACCCAGTACTTC.

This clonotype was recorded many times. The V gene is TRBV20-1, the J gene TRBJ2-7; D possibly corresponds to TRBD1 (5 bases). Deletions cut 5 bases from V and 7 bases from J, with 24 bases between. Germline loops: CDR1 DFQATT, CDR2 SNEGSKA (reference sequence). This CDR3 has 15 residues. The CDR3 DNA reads TGCAGTGCTCTAGGGGCACTCTCCATCTCTTGGGAGCAGTACTTC. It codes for CSALGALSISWEQYF.

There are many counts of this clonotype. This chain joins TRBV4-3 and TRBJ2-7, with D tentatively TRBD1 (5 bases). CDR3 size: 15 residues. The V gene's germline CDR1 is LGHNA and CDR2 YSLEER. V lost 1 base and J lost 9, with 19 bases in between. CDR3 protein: CASSQARDPNFGQYF. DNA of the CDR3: TGCGCCAGCAGCCAAGCCAGGGATCCCAACTTCGGGCAGTACTTC.

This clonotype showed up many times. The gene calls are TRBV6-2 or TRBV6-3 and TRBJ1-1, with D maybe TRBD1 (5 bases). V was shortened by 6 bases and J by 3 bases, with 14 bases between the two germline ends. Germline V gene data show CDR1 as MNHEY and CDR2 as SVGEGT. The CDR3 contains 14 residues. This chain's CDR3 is CASSPRTSDTEAFF. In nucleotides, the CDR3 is TGTGCCAGCAGCCCCCGGACAAGTGACACTGAAGCTTTCTTT.

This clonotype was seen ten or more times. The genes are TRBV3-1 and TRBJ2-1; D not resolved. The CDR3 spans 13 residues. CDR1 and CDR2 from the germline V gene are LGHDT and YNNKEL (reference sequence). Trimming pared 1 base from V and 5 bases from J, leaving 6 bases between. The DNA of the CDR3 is TGTGCCAGCAGCCAAGTAGTGGACAATGAGCAGTTCTTC. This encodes CASSQVVDNEQFF.

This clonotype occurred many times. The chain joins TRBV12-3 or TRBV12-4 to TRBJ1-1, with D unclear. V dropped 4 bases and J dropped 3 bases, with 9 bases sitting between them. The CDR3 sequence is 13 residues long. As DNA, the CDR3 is TGTGCCAGCAGTTCAGGTCTTTACACTGAAGCTTTCTTT. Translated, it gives CASSSGLYTEAFF.

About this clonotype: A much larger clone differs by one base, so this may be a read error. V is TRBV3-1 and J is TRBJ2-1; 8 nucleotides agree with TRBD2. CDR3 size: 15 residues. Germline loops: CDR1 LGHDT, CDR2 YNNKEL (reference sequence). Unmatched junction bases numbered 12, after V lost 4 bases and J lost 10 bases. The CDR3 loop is CASSRSSGRIREQFF. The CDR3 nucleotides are TGTGCCAGCAGCCGCTCCAGCGGGAGAATTCGGGAGCAGTTCTTC.

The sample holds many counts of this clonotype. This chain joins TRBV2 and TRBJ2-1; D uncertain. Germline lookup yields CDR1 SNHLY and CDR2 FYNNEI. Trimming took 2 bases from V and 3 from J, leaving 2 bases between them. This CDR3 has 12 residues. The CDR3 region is CASSESYNEQFF. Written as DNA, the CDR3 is TGTGCCAGCAGTGAAAGCTACAATGAGCAGTTCTTC.